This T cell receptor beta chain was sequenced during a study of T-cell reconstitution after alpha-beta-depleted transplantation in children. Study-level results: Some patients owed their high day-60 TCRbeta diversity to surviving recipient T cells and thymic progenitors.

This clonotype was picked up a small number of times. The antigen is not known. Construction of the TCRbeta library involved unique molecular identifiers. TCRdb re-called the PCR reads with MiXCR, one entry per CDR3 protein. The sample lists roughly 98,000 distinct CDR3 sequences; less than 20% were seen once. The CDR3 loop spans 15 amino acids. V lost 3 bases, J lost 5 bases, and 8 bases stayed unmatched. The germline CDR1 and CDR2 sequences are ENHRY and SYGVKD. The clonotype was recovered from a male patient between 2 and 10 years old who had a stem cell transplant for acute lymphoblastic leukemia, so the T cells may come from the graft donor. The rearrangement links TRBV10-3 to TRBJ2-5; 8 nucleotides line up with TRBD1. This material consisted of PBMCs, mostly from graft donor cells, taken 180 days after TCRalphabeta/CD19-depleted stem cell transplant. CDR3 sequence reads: CAISEGAGGMETQYF. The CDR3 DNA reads TGTGCCATCAGTGAAGGGGCAGGGGGCATGGAGACCCAGTACTTC.